Listed here are 28 T cell receptor beta chains from one sample, sequenced in a study of T cells in Graves' hyperthyroidism and ophthalmopathy. The investigators amplified TCR beta CDR3 regions from RNA transcripts. The primer set for the first-round RT-PCR of the TCR CDR3 was HTBI. TCRdb called the multiplex PCR reads again in MiXCR, with one record for every CDR3 protein. Seen here are fewer than 750,000 distinct CDR3 sequences, roughly 50% observed once, and the top ten hold about 8%. Input material: peripheral blood or thyroid tissue (not recorded which). These receptors came from a woman younger than 30 with Graves' hyperthyroidism.

This clonotype showed up many times. The chain couples TRBV4-2 to TRBJ1-2; no firm D call. Trimming took off 3 bases at V and 4 bases at J, with 12 bases between the two ends. The germline V gene encodes CDR1 LGHNA and CDR2 YNFKEQ. The CDR3 sequence is 14 residues long. The CDR3 DNA reads TGTGCCAGCAGCCAGATGACCGCGAGCTATGGCTACACCTTC. Translating it yields CASSQMTASYGYTF.

This clonotype has at least ten counts. The J gene is TRBJ2-7, the V gene TRBV7-6, with D maybe TRBD2 (5 bases). The DNA matches TRBJ2-1 better at its end, which makes the J call doubtful. The V gene's germline CDR1 is SGHVS and CDR2 FNYEAQ. The CDR3 covers 11 residues. This CDR3 reads CASSLGGQQFF. The DNA of the CDR3 is TGTGCCAGCAGCTTGGGCGGGCAGCAGTTCTTC.

As to this clonotype: Being one base from a much bigger clone, this may be a read error. The chain couples TRBV19 to TRBJ2-7; 7 bases agree with TRBD2. Germline values: CDR1 LNHDA, CDR2 SQIVND (reference sequence). The CDR3 has 14 amino acids. For the CDR3, the DNA is TGTGCCAGTTGTATAGAACGGGGGGCCTACGAGCAGTACTTC. This sequence encodes CASCIERGAYEQYF.

Concerning this clonotype itself: Being one base from a much bigger clone, this may be a read error. The chain uses TRBV9 and TRBJ2-2; tentatively, D is TRBD2 (6 bases). From germline, CDR1 is SGDLS and CDR2 YYNGEE. This CDR3 is built from 18 residues. CDR3 in DNA: TGTGCCAGCAGCCTCAACCCCCACGTGGGAGAGAACACCGGGGGGCTGTTTTTT. It translates to CASSLNPHVGENTGGLFF.

The table lists this clonotype with many counts. This chain connects TRBV7-2 to TRBJ1-1; 7 bases are a match to TRBD1. V shed 1 base, J shed 11 bases, and the junction held 10 bases outside the gene matches. CDR1 is SGHTA and CDR2 is FQGNSA in the germline V gene. The CDR3 extends over 14 amino acids. The CDR3 spells CASSLDRGELRAFF. The CDR3 DNA sequence: TGTGCCAGCAGCTTAGACAGGGGAGAACTACGGGCTTTCTTT.

This sequence joins TRBV12-3 or TRBV12-4 and TRBJ2-3; 7 bases fit TRBD2. The CDR3 has 15 residues. The trim removed 3 bases at V and 4 bases at J, leaving 7 bases unmatched. In DNA form, the CDR3 reads TGTGCCAGCAGTTTTGGCGGGAGTGTCGCAGATACGCAGTATTTT. Its protein product is CASSFGGSVADTQYF.

V usage is TRBV2 and J usage is TRBJ1-2; TRBD1 might be the D (5 bases). Germline loops: CDR1 SNHLY, CDR2 FYNNEI. Trimming removed 8 bases at V and 4 bases at J, with 23 bases between. This CDR3 is built from 16 residues. CDR3 amino acids: CASHTGLAGVGYGYTF. The CDR3 DNA sequence: TGTGCCAGCCACACGGGACTAGCGGGAGTTGGCTATGGCTACACCTTC.

This clonotype was counted at least ten times. The chain employs TRBV5-1 and TRBJ2-7; 7 bases are a match to TRBD2. Germline V gene sequence: CDR1 SGHRS, CDR2 YFSETQ. The trim removed 2 bases at V and 4 bases at J, leaving 9 bases unmatched. There are 15 residues in the CDR3. The chain's CDR3 is CASSFGLQGGYEQYF. The CDR3, as DNA: TGCGCCAGCAGCTTTGGTCTCCAGGGAGGGTACGAGCAGTACTTC.

This chain links TRBV5-5 with TRBJ2-5; D is unclear. The better agreement between TRBJ2-1 and the DNA end casts doubt on the J call. Germline V gives CDR1 SGHKS, CDR2 YYEKEE (reference sequence). CDR3 size: 13 residues. DNA of the CDR3: TGTGCCAGCACCAATGTAGGGTACAATGAGCAGTTCTTC. Protein product: CASTNVGYNEQFF.

This clonotype was seen ten or more times. The genes are TRBV10-1 and TRBJ1-1, with a weak D call TRBD1 (5 bases). Germline-derived CDR1 and CDR2 are WNHNN and SYGVQD (reference sequence). This CDR3 comprises 13 residues. Trimming stripped 2 bases from V and 11 bases from J, with 15 bases between. CDR3 nucleotide sequence: TGCGCCAGCAGTGAGGTGATTGGGGGTGAGGCTTTCTTT. The encoded protein is CASSEVIGGEAFF.

Only a few counts were recorded for this clonotype. The genes are TRBV30 and TRBJ1-1; 10 bases are shared with TRBD1. CDR3 size: 14 residues. V gave up 3 bases and J gave up 6 bases; unmatched junction bases: 7. Per the germline V gene, CDR1 is GTSNPN and CDR2 is SVGIG (reference sequence). CDR3: CAWREGQGVSEAFF. The CDR3 bases are TGTGCCTGGAGAGAAGGACAGGGGGTCTCTGAAGCTTTCTTT.

This clonotype has just a few counts. J is TRBJ2-5 and V is TRBV6-5; TRBD2 aligns across 14 bases. V shed 6 bases and J 0 bases; nucleotides not matched to a gene: 6. This CDR3 comprises 17 residues. Germline V CDR1 and CDR2: MNHEY, SVGAGI. The CDR3, as DNA: TGTGCCAGCAGATATGGACTAGCGGGAGGTGACCAAGAGACCCAGTACTTC. Encoded protein: CASRYGLAGGDQETQYF.

This clonotype was seen repeatedly, ten times or more. V and J are TRBV11-2 and TRBJ2-7; TRBD2 aligns across 9 bases. CDR3 length equals 19 residues. V lost 5 bases to trimming and J lost 6 bases; unmatched junction nucleotides: 23. The germline V gene encodes CDR1 SGHAT and CDR2 FQNNGV. The CDR3 DNA is TGTGCCAGCAGCCCTAGTCGTCTAGCGGGAAGGCGATGGTGGGCCGAGCAGTACTTC. Its translation: CASSPSRLAGRRWWAEQYF.

On this clonotype itself: Because the CDR3's place on the DNA is in doubt, the DNA is left out and the CDR3 is given as listed by TCRdb. This chain uses TRBV2 with TRBJ1-2; the listed D gene, TRBD1, was not tested against the DNA. Germline lookup yields CDR1 SNHLY and CDR2 FYNNEI. The CDR3 contains 20 residues when both ends are counted. The CDR3 protein is CASSEGSREAFFGQGGGYTF.

V gene TRBV20-1 combines with J gene TRBJ2-3; TRBD2 matches at 15 bases. This CDR3 region has 16 residues. Germline V gives CDR1 DFQATT, CDR2 SNEGSKA (reference sequence). Losses at the gene ends were 2 bases for V and 3 bases for J; bases not matched to a gene: 3. CDR3 bases: TGCAGTGCTAGACCTGGACTAGCGGGAGGGACAGATACGCAGTATTTT. Translating it yields CSARPGLAGGTDTQYF.

The table lists this clonotype with many counts. The chain carries TRBV29-1 and TRBJ2-5, with TRBD1 matching over 8 bases. Germline CDR1 SQVTM, CDR2 ANQGSEA. This CDR3 has 13 residues. Germline trimming cut 6 bases from V and 3 bases from J; bases unmatched to any gene: 6. Here the CDR3 DNA reads TGCAGCGTCCTCAAGGACAGGGAAGAGACCCAGTACTTC. Protein sequence: CSVLKDREETQYF.

The J gene is TRBJ1-1, the V gene TRBV30; D call uncertain. Per the germline V gene, CDR1 is GTSNPN and CDR2 is SVGIG (reference sequence). V lost 4 bases, J lost 1 base, and 13 bases lay in between. The CDR3 totals 14 residues. The chain's CDR3 is CAWILPGTNTEAFF. Written as DNA, the CDR3 is TGTGCCTGGATCCTCCCCGGAACGAACACTGAAGCTTTCTTT.

In this sample, this clonotype turned up many times. The chain recombines TRBV10-3 with TRBJ1-1; 7 nucleotides agree with TRBD1. Trimming took 9 bases from V and 6 from J; bases not matched to a gene: 13. The CDR3 consists of 14 residues. The germline V gene encodes CDR1 ENHRY and CDR2 SYGVKD. CDR3 DNA sequence: TGTGCCATGGGTGAGACAGGGCGACTCGCTGAAGCTTTCTTT. Amino acid sequence: CAMGETGRLAEAFF.

In its sample, this clonotype was seen many times. The V call is TRBV25-1, the J call TRBJ1-4; D is unclear. The CDR3 extends over 14 amino acids. CDR1 and CDR2 (germline): MGHDK, SYGVNS. The germline V and J ends were trimmed by 8 bases and 0 bases, with 10 bases remaining between them. CDR3 amino acids: CASPCPTTNEKLFF. CDR3 nucleotides: TGTGCCAGCCCCTGCCCTACAACTAATGAAAAACTGTTTTTT.

This clonotype was seen at least ten times. The chain joins TRBV2 to TRBJ2-5, with 7 bases aligning to TRBD2. The V gene's germline CDR1 is SNHLY and CDR2 FYNNEI. Unmatched junction bases numbered 5, after V lost 5 bases and J lost 2 bases. The CDR3 loop spans 14 amino acids. For the CDR3, the DNA is TGTGCCAGCAGTAGAGCGGGGATGCAAGAGACCCAGTACTTC. Residues: CASSRAGMQETQYF.

At least ten counts were recorded for this clonotype. V and J are TRBV20-1 and TRBJ1-6, with D possibly TRBD1 on 5 matching bases. There are 13 residues in the CDR3. Trimming shortened V by 3 bases and J by 10 bases, and 13 bases separated the two germline ends. Germline loops: CDR1 DFQATT, CDR2 SNEGSKA (reference sequence). CDR3: CSASFRVRSPLHF. The CDR3 DNA follows: TGCAGTGCTAGCTTCAGGGTACGGTCACCCCTCCACTTT.

This clonotype was observed many times. V usage is TRBV19 and J usage is TRBJ1-5, with 10 bases aligning to TRBD1. Germline CDR1 and CDR2: LNHDA and SQIVND (reference sequence). Trimming took 6 bases from V and 2 from J; bases not matched to a gene: 4. The CDR3 has 15 amino acids. DNA for the CDR3: TGTGCCAGTAGGAGGACAGGGGGAGGCAATCAGCCCCAGCATTTT. Translated, it gives CASRRTGGGNQPQHF.

This clonotype showed up many times. The rearrangement joins TRBV12-3 or TRBV12-4 to TRBJ1-5, with D maybe TRBD1 (5 bases). The CDR3 spans 13 residues. Trimming left V 6 bases short and J 2 bases short, with 8 bases between. The CDR3 protein is CASRDNRNQPQHF. As DNA, the CDR3 is TGTGCCAGCAGGGACAATCGCAATCAGCCCCAGCATTTT.

This clonotype showed up many times. The J gene is TRBJ1-1, the V gene TRBV7-2; 7 nucleotides agree with TRBD1. The CDR3 consists of 16 residues. The junction had 9 bases not matched to a gene; V was cut back by 5 bases and J by 0 bases. Germline assignment: CDR1 SGHTA and CDR2 FQGNSA. The CDR3 sequence is CASSPQGDTMNTEAFF. The CDR3 nucleotides are TGTGCCAGCAGCCCGCAGGGGGACACTATGAACACTGAAGCTTTCTTT.

The V and J genes are TRBV2 and TRBJ1-2; D unresolved. The CDR3 spans 13 residues. Trimming took 4 bases from V and 5 from J, leaving 11 bases between them. In germline, CDR1 is SNHLY, CDR2 FYNNEI. The CDR3 nucleotides are TGTGCCAGCAGTGGGGCTCCGCTTTATGGCTACACCTTC. Encoded protein: CASSGAPLYGYTF.

In its sample, this clonotype was seen many times. The chain joins TRBV29-1 to TRBJ2-5; TRBD1 matches 8 bases. Per germline, CDR1 SQVTM and CDR2 ANQGSEA. CDR3 length equals 12 residues. The trim removed 3 bases at V and 5 bases at J, leaving 2 bases unmatched. The CDR3, as DNA: TGCAGCGTTGATAACAGGGGGGAGACCCAGTACTTC. Its protein product is CSVDNRGETQYF.

This sequence joins TRBV7-6 and TRBJ2-5; 8 nucleotides agree with TRBD1. After removal of 8 bases from V and 7 bases from J, the junction contained 9 bases not matched to a gene. Per germline, CDR1 SGHVS and CDR2 FNYEAQ. This CDR3 spans 13 amino acids. The chain's CDR3 is CASGNTGGGTQYF. CDR3 DNA sequence: TGTGCCAGCGGGAATACAGGGGGAGGGACCCAGTACTTC.

As regards this clonotype: Sequence at one end of the junction differs from germline and may be a read error. The chain joins TRBV24-1 to TRBJ2-2; tentative D call: TRBD1 (6 bases). The germline gives CDR1 KGHDR, CDR2 SFDVKD. CDR3 length equals 16 residues. CDR3 sequence reads: CATSEGQGMETGELSF. The CDR3 coding sequence is TGTGCCACCAGTGAGGGGCAGGGGATGGAGACCGGGGAGCTGTCTTTT.